This T cell receptor beta chain comes out of a study of blood T cell repertoires in COVID-19 (dated by TCRdb to the early 2020s). Some background on the complete study: The collaborator samples originated in the United States, Italy and Spain and spanned the acute and convalescent phases of COVID-19. The prospective study material was composed of cDNA or gDNA derived from T cells, B-cell-depleted T cells, or PBMCs. The dataset comprised deeply sampled blood TCRbeta repertoires from subjects exposed to, actively infected with, or recovered from COVID-19. The repertoires were released in a freely available public database intended as a resource for research on the immune response to SARS-CoV-2. The samples were drawn from two sources: the first 160 participants of the ongoing ImmuneRACE study, and over 1,000 subjects contributed by 6 global collaborators. The sample metadata nearly always contained a de-identified subject ID, COVID-19 status, age in years and sex. Where available, HLA class I and class II types were obtained from metadata supplied by the sample provider rather than from assay-based typing.

TCRbeta CDR3 regions were amplified from genomic DNA using the immunoSEQ Assay, a bias-controlled multiplex PCR. The study's own analysis went as follows. The number of nucleated cells in each sample was estimated by amplification of reference gene primers within the assay. To quantify the absolute abundance of each unique TCRbeta CDR3 rearrangement, sequence reads were collapsed and filtered. Productive Simpson clonality was computed per sample as the square root of Simpson's diversity index over productive rearrangements. TCRdb retrieved this table from immuneACCESS and kept in-frame rearrangements only. Not all clones are present; in checked studies, unresolved V genes account for under half, and no reason is known for the remainder. V and J calls and clone size come straight from that table; D and trimming were deduced from the DNA. The table for this sample lists 95,000 to 150,000 clones; about 86% of them were counted only once. Of the sample, about 0.9% falls within the top ten clones.

With regard to this clone: Which antigen it targets is not known. Base qualities are missing; no much larger clone stands one base away.

Reading the germline V gene gives CDR1 SNHLY and CDR2 FYNNEI. Relative to germline, V is 4 bases shorter and J is 7 bases shorter, with 13 bases between their ends. The CDR3 runs 13 amino acids, cysteine and phenylalanine included. The DNA shown is the 39-base CDR3, in frame from base 1. Study-level results and caveats: Clinical and demographic metadata were provided uncurated, with the amount varying by source and participant.

Collaborating institutions collected whole blood in K2EDTA tubes following their own protocols. For TCRbeta analysis, collaborators shipped samples in one of three forms: frozen whole blood, isolated PBMCs, or DNA extracted from either of those sample types. The chain links TRBV2 with TRBJ1-1; TRBD1 could be the D gene, as 5 bases match. The sample was peripheral blood. This clonotype was sampled from a woman between 50 and 59 years old with active or convalescent COVID-19. The CDR3 protein is CASSGGGVHEAFF. The nucleotide sequence is TGTGCCAGCAGTGGCGGAGGGGTTCATGAAGCTTTCTTT.